The clone carrying this TCR beta chain was observed once. The naive CD8 subset, CD45RO-negative cells positively selected for CCR7, excluded terminally differentiated effector memory CD45RA+ cells. These data belong to a study of shared clonotypes between healthy human individuals. The method was immunoSEQ multiplex PCR; TCRdb's version includes in-frame clones alone and lacks a portion of them. The data hold some 2,100,000 clones, with about 92% observed a single time. This TCR was sampled from a man aged 18 to 29 in good health. Some clones in this sample may be carry-over from other donors' samples. Input material: naive CD8+ T cells from PBMCs.

For the CDR3, the DNA is TGTGCCAGCATCGCAGATACGCAGTATTTT. It translates to CASIADTQYF. V usage is TRBV28 and J usage is TRBJ2-3; no clear D gene. Trimming cost V 7 bases and J 4 bases, with 3 bases left between them. This CDR3 comprises 10 residues. CDR1 and CDR2 (germline): MDHEN, SYDVKM.